Below are 29 T cell receptor beta chains sequenced from a single sample in a study of molecular identifiers for immune sequencing clone quantification. One entry per CDR3 protein results from TCRdb running MiXCR on the PCR reads. The sample lists hundreds of thousands of distinct CDR3 sequences; less than 30% were seen once. Sequencing was carried out using naive CD8+ T cells from blood, with Jurkat cell RNA spiked in. The subset is: FACS-sorted CD8+CD4-CCR7+CD45RA+ naive T cells. These receptors originate from a human donor in good health. Some libraries in this study had Jurkat cell RNA spiked in.

There are many counts of this clonotype. This sequence joins TRBV30 and TRBJ2-7; D gene uncertain. With 1 base removed from V and 1 base from J, the gap between germline ends came to 5 bases. CDR1 and CDR2 (germline): GTSNPN, SVGIG (reference sequence). This CDR3 spans 12 amino acids. CDR3 in amino acids: CAWSALSYEQYF. The CDR3 bases are TGTGCCTGGAGTGCCTTATCCTACGAGCAGTACTTC.

This sequence joins TRBV20-1 and TRBJ2-7; the D gene is possibly TRBD1 (5 bases). Trimming removed 4 bases at V and 4 bases at J, with 20 bases between. The CDR3 consists of 15 residues. Germline V CDR1 and CDR2: DFQATT, SNEGSKA (reference sequence). The CDR3 region is CSATSPTVHGYEQYF. CDR3 nucleotide sequence: TGCAGTGCTACTAGTCCGACAGTGCACGGGTACGAGCAGTACTTC.

As to this clonotype: This could be a read error, since a much larger clone is one nucleotide away. Likely a read error: the CDR3 ends without its conserved phenylalanine or tryptophan. The V call is TRBV7-8, the J call TRBJ2-1; unclear D gene. The CDR3 contains 17 residues. Germline V gene data show CDR1 as SGHVS and CDR2 as FQNEAQ. V lost 4 bases to trimming and J lost 7 bases, with 23 bases between them. This CDR3 is CASSYLAGVGIQNEQFI. The CDR3, as DNA: TGTGCCAGCAGCTACCTGGCAGGAGTCGGAATCCAGAATGAGCAGTTCATC.

This clonotype showed up just a few times. The chain combines TRBV6-2 or TRBV6-3 with TRBJ1-2, with a possible D match to TRBD1 (5 bases). The germline V gene encodes CDR1 MNHEY and CDR2 SVGEGT. This CDR3 spans 14 amino acids. Trimming took off 6 bases at V and 2 bases at J, with 13 bases between the two ends. This CDR3 reads CASRPAGANYGYTF. The CDR3 DNA is TGTGCCAGCAGGCCCGCCGGGGCGAACTATGGCTACACCTTC.

This clonotype was observed many times. The chain carries TRBV2 and TRBJ2-3; 7 bases are shared with TRBD1. Germline V gene lookup returns CDR1 SNHLY and CDR2 FYNNEI. This CDR3 spans 14 amino acids. Germline trimming cut 6 bases from V and 2 bases from J; bases unmatched to any gene: 5. For the CDR3, the DNA is TGTGCCAGCAGAGCCGACAGGGACACAGATACGCAGTATTTT. Amino acids: CASRADRDTDTQYF.

This chain uses TRBV9 with TRBJ2-3; 13 bases are shared with TRBD2. Trimming removed 4 bases from V and 8 bases from J; junction bases left unmatched: 13. Germline assignment: CDR1 SGDLS and CDR2 YYNGEE. The CDR3 totals 17 residues. This chain's CDR3 is CASSPSGLAGEAGTQYF. The CDR3 nucleotides read TGTGCCAGCAGCCCTAGTGGACTAGCGGGGGAGGCGGGTACGCAGTATTTT.

With respect to this clonotype: Mismatch with germline at one junction end may stem from a read error. The chain couples TRBV13 to TRBJ2-5; 8 bases are a match to TRBD1. Germline lookup yields CDR1 PRHDT and CDR2 FYEKMQ (reference sequence). This CDR3 has 15 amino acids. This chain's CDR3 is CASSYPQGAEEAQYF. CDR3 sequence (DNA): TGTGCCAGCAGCTACCCCCAGGGGGCAGAAGAGGCCCAGTACTTC.

This clonotype was counted a single time. It may be a read error: a sequence one base away is much more abundant. The V call is TRBV20-1, the J call TRBJ2-2; 9 nucleotides match TRBD2. The CDR3 sequence is 16 residues long. CDR1 and CDR2 from the germline V gene are DFQATT and SNEGSKA (reference sequence). The CDR3 spells CGARDRLAENTGELFF. The CDR3 coding sequence is TGCGGTGCTAGAGATCGACTAGCGGAGAACACCGGGGAGCTGTTTTTT.

This clonotype has a count of ten or more. The V and J genes are TRBV19 and TRBJ2-3; D is perhaps TRBD2 (6 bases). The germline V and J ends were trimmed by 7 bases and 2 bases, with 7 bases remaining between them. The CDR3 sequence is 12 residues long. The germline V gene has CDR1 LNHDA and CDR2 SQIVND (reference sequence). The CDR3 loop reads CASKDYTDTQYF. For the CDR3, the DNA is TGTGCCAGTAAGGACTACACAGATACGCAGTATTTT.

As regards this clonotype: A read error is possible here, since a much larger clone lies one base away. No conserved phenylalanine or tryptophan is present at the end of the CDR3, so a read error is the likely explanation. This chain connects TRBV29-1 to TRBJ1-1; D is unresolved. Per the germline V gene, CDR1 is SQVTM and CDR2 is ANQGSEA. The V gene lost 7 bases and the J gene lost 7 bases, with 10 bases spanning the gap. CDR3 length equals 10 residues. CDR3 sequence (DNA): TGCAGCGGGGTTGCCGGTGAAGCTTTCTCT. Amino acid sequence: CSGVAGEAFS.

This chain links TRBV20-1 with TRBJ2-1; D is uncertain. CDR3 length equals 11 residues. V lost 4 bases and J 5 bases, leaving 6 bases between the germline ends. CDR1 and CDR2 from the germline V gene are DFQATT and SNEGSKA (reference sequence). CDR3 bases: TGCAGTGCTACCCCTGACAATGAGCAGTTCTTC. This translates into CSATPDNEQFF.

This clonotype was counted once. This sequence may be a read error, since a much larger clone differs from it by one base. This CDR3 fails to terminate in the conserved phenylalanine or tryptophan, so it likely reflects a read error. The J gene is TRBJ2-3, the V gene TRBV7-9; D is undetermined. The CDR3 has 14 amino acids. Trimming took off 5 bases at V and 4 bases at J, with 13 bases between the two ends. Germline values: CDR1 SEHNR, CDR2 FQNEAQ (reference sequence). In DNA, the CDR3 is TGTGCCAGCAGCCCCGAGGAAGCGCCAGATACGCAGTATCTT. It specifies CASSPEEAPDTQYL.

This clonotype was observed a few times. Mismatch with germline at one junction end may stem from a read error. The rearrangement joins TRBV7-7 to TRBJ2-5; D may correspond to TRBD1 or TRBD2 (5 bases each). Germline V gene data show CDR1 as SSHAT and CDR2 as FNYEAQ (reference sequence). The CDR3 runs 15 residues. The CDR3 DNA reads TGTGCTAGCAGCCCCCGGGACCTGGGGCAAGAGACCCAGTACTTC. Translated, it gives CASSPRDLGQETQYF.

As concerns this clonotype: Germline and junction disagree at one end, which may indicate a read error. The chain recombines TRBV7-9 with TRBJ1-1; D perhaps matches TRBD1 (5 bases). The CDR3 is 12 amino acids. The germline CDR1 and CDR2 sequences are SEHNR and FQNEAQ (reference sequence). The CDR3 DNA follows: TGTGCCAGCAGCTCCTCAGGGTTGGGAGCTTCCTTT. Its protein product is CASSSSGLGASF.

About this clonotype: It may be a read error: a sequence one base away is much more abundant. The chain employs TRBV28 and TRBJ2-7; 10 bases match TRBD1. Looked up from germline, CDR1 is MDHEN and CDR2 is SYDVKM. CDR3 size: 15 residues. CDR3 sequence (DNA): TGTGCCTGCAGGCCGTCGGGGGACAGGGGCCGCGAGCAGTACTTC. This codes for CACRPSGDRGREQYF.

The chain combines TRBV27 with TRBJ1-4; D call uncertain. Trimming removed 5 bases at V and 6 bases at J, with 13 bases between. The germline gives CDR1 MNHEY, CDR2 SMNVEV (reference sequence). The CDR3 is made up of 14 amino acids. Written as DNA, the CDR3 is TGTGCCAGCAGTATCCACAAGGGCTATGAAAAACTGTTTTTT. Its translation: CASSIHKGYEKLFF. Full variable domain (missing parts from reference TRBV27 and TRBJ1-4): EAQVTQNPRYLITVTGKKLTVTCSQNMNHEYMSWYRQDPGLGLRQIYYSMNVEVTDKGDVPEGYKVSRKEKRNFPLILESPSPNQTSLYFCASSIHKGYEKLFFGSGTQLSVL.

Concerning this clonotype itself: A much more abundant neighbour one base away suggests this may be a read error. This chain uses TRBV7-2 with TRBJ2-3; 7 nucleotides agree with TRBD2. The CDR3 spans 16 residues. Germline assignment: CDR1 SGHTA and CDR2 FQGNSA. CDR3: CANSPRVGGSADTQYF. The CDR3 region has the DNA TGTGCCAACAGCCCACGTGTCGGCGGGAGCGCAGATACGCAGTATTTT. Drawing the rest from reference TRBV7-2 and TRBJ2-3, the complete variable domain is GAGVSQSPSNKVTEKGKDVELRCDPISGHTALYWYRQSLGQGLEFLIYFQGNSAPDKSGLPSDRFSAERTGGSVSTLTIQRTQQEDSAVYLCANSPRVGGSADTQYFGPGTRLTVL.

The chain recombines TRBV11-2 with TRBJ2-3; tentatively, D is TRBD2 (6 bases). The CDR3 extends over 14 amino acids. V was trimmed by 3 bases and J by 4 bases, leaving 11 bases between them. CDR1 SGHAT and CDR2 FQNNGV come from the germline V gene. In DNA, the CDR3 is TGTGCCAGCAGCTTTGGAGGGCTTTCAGATACGCAGTATTTT. Its translation is CASSFGGLSDTQYF.

This chain connects TRBV3-1 to TRBJ2-7; tentative D call: TRBD2 (5 bases). Trimming stripped 1 base from V and 6 bases from J, with 22 bases between. Per the germline V gene, CDR1 is LGHDT and CDR2 is YNNKEL (reference sequence). The CDR3 is made up of 17 amino acids. The CDR3 DNA is TGTGCCAGCAGCCAAGTTCACTCGCGGGTCCACCCCTCCGAGCAGTACTTC. Translation: CASSQVHSRVHPSEQYF.

The CDR3 spells CASSEAGGVFAGELFF. For the CDR3, the DNA is TGTGCCAGCAGTGAAGCAGGAGGGGTCTTCGCCGGGGAGCTGTTTTTT. The rearrangement uses TRBV6-1 and TRBJ2-2; weak D call: TRBD2 (6 bases). V was shortened by 0 bases and J by 6 bases, with 14 bases between the two germline ends. Germline values: CDR1 MNHNS, CDR2 SASEGT. CDR3 length equals 16 residues.

Comment on this clonotype: No conserved phenylalanine or tryptophan ends this CDR3, so it is likely a read error. CDR3 amino acids: CAWSVYYEQYL. Written as DNA, the CDR3 is TGTGCCTGGAGTGTCTACTACGAGCAGTACCTC. The chain combines TRBV30 with TRBJ2-7; D remains ambiguous. The CDR3 consists of 11 residues. Trimming took 0 bases from V and 3 from J, leaving 3 bases between them. In germline, CDR1 is GTSNPN, CDR2 SVGIG (reference sequence).

This clonotype was detected many times. The V and J genes are TRBV30 and TRBJ2-2; D call uncertain. Germline CDR1 GTSNPN, CDR2 SVGIG (reference sequence). V lost 3 bases and J lost 6, with 8 bases in between. The CDR3 consists of 12 residues. CDR3 in amino acids: CAWRWGPGELFF. In DNA form, the CDR3 reads TGTGCCTGGAGATGGGGTCCCGGGGAGCTGTTTTTT.

In this sample, this clonotype turned up a few times. Compared with germline, one end of the junction differs, possibly owing to a read error. The chain joins TRBV5-3 to TRBJ2-3; 10 bases map to TRBD2. TRBV5-3 is placed among ORFs of uncertain function. The CDR3 totals 17 residues. This chain's CDR3 is CASSSGLAVTRTDTQYF. The DNA of the CDR3 is TGTGCCAGCAGCTCCGGACTAGCGGTTACCCGCACAGATACGCAGTATTTT.

The chain couples TRBV4-1 to TRBJ2-5; weak D call: TRBD1 (5 bases). From germline, CDR1 is MGHRA and CDR2 YSYEKL. The CDR3 length is 16 residues. V lost 3 bases to trimming and J lost 4 bases, with 18 bases between them. CDR3 DNA: TGCGCCAGCAGCCAGTCCCCTCAGGACATCTCAGAGACCCAGTACTTC. It is translated as CASSQSPQDISETQYF.

The gene calls are TRBV19 and TRBJ2-5, with D tentatively TRBD1 (6 bases). Germline CDR1 is LNHDA and CDR2 is SQIVND (reference sequence). V was pared by 3 bases and J by 0 bases, with 11 bases between. The CDR3 runs to 15 residues. The CDR3: CASSIWTANQETQYF. In DNA form, the CDR3 reads TGTGCCAGTAGTATCTGGACAGCAAACCAAGAGACCCAGTACTTC.

V and J are TRBV13 and TRBJ2-1, with D possibly matching TRBD2 (6 bases). Trimming removed 2 bases from V and 1 base from J, with 18 bases in between. The V gene's germline CDR1 is PRHDT and CDR2 FYEKMQ (reference sequence). CDR3 length: 18 residues. The CDR3, as DNA: TGTGCCAGCAGCTTATGGGCTAGCGCGAGCGGGTCCTACAATGAGCAGTTCTTC. Its translation is CASSLWASASGSYNEQFF.

This clonotype was recorded many times. The chain employs TRBV6-5 and TRBJ2-2, with D perhaps matching TRBD1 (5 bases). Deletions cut 1 base from V and 1 base from J, with 7 bases between. Germline values: CDR1 MNHEY, CDR2 SVGAGI. The CDR3 has 15 residues. CDR3 residues: CASSYLQGNTGELFF. The CDR3 region has the DNA TGTGCCAGCAGTTACTTGCAGGGGAACACCGGGGAGCTGTTTTTT.

J is TRBJ2-1 and V is TRBV4-1, with 7 bases aligning to TRBD2. The CDR3 is made up of 16 amino acids. Germline CDR1 is MGHRA and CDR2 is YSYEKL. With V trimmed by 1 base and J by 2 bases, 5 bases remained unmatched. In DNA form, the CDR3 reads TGCGCCAGCAGCCAAGTGGCTAGCGGAGCCTACAATGAGCAGTTCTTC. Translating it yields CASSQVASGAYNEQFF.

A remark on this clonotype: The junction does not match germline at one end; this may be a read error. The chain couples TRBV30 to TRBJ1-6; no firm D call. The CDR3 consists of 12 residues. Germline V CDR1 and CDR2: GTSNPN, SVGIG (reference sequence). The CDR3 sequence is CTWSPTGSPLHF. The CDR3 nucleotides are TGTACCTGGAGTCCCACCGGCTCACCCCTCCACTTT.